A single sample is the source of the 25 T cell receptor beta chains below, sequenced in a study of CD8+CD57+ T cells in acquired aplastic anemia. Using genomic DNA as the template, TCR beta VDJ and CDR3 profiling was carried out. TCRdb processed the reads anew with MiXCR; each CDR3 protein has one entry. The data contain around 250,000 distinct CDR3 sequences, 55% to 65% of them seen just once; the ten biggest clones take up 7% to 9%. Sequencing was performed on sorted CD4+, CD8+, or CD8+CD57+ T cells (not recorded which) from PBMCs. These receptors all come from a human donor with severe aplastic anemia or a healthy control (not recorded which).

This chain uses TRBV6-2 or TRBV6-3 with TRBJ2-5; TRBD2 is a possible D gene (6 bases). Germline CDR1 MNHEY, CDR2 SVGEGT. Between the trimmed V and J ends, which lost 6 bases and 5 bases, there was a span of 16 bases. CDR3 length equals 14 residues. This CDR3 is CASRPFGGDETQYF. In DNA, the CDR3 is TGTGCCAGCAGACCCTTTGGCGGGGACGAGACCCAGTACTTC.

This clonotype was counted a single time. The chain links TRBV7-9 to TRBJ1-2, with 8 positions matching TRBD1. V was pared by 5 bases and J by 4 bases, with 6 bases of the junction left unmatched. Per germline, CDR1 SEHNR and CDR2 FQNEAQ (reference sequence). The CDR3 totals 14 residues. DNA of the CDR3: TGTGCCAGCAGCCTCCCGGGACAGGTCTATGGCTACACCTTC. Protein sequence: CASSLPGQVYGYTF.

The chain carries TRBV2 and TRBJ2-7; D gene unclear. Germline CDR1 SNHLY, CDR2 FYNNEI. This CDR3 contains 13 residues. With 7 bases removed from V and 2 bases from J, the gap between germline ends came to 12 bases. DNA of the CDR3: TGTGCCAGCACCTCCCCCCGGGCCTACGAGCAGTACTTC. Translation: CASTSPRAYEQYF.

This clonotype was detected many times. The chain links TRBV6-6 to TRBJ2-5; the match to TRBD2 covers 7 bases. This CDR3 is built from 13 residues. Germline lookup yields CDR1 MNHNY and CDR2 SVGAGI (reference sequence). Trimming took 6 bases from V and 6 from J; bases not matched to a gene: 7. The CDR3 DNA follows: TGTGCCAGCAGCCCCCGCGGGGGAAAGACCCAGTACTTC. It translates to CASSPRGGKTQYF.

Comments on this clonotype: It may be a read error: a sequence one base away is much more abundant. The chain's CDR3 is CASRGQINYGYTF. The CDR3 DNA follows: TGTGCCAGCAGGGGACAGATTAACTATGGCTACACCTTC. This chain joins TRBV6-5 and TRBJ1-2; 7 bases agree with TRBD1. CDR1 is MNHEY and CDR2 is SVGAGI in the germline V gene. The CDR3 totals 13 residues. J gave up 1 base and V 6 bases, and 2 bases lay outside the gene matches.

The chain is built from TRBV29-1 and TRBJ2-7, with unresolved D. This CDR3 region has 13 residues. Per germline, CDR1 SQVTM and CDR2 ANQGSEA. V lost 0 bases and J 2 bases, leaving 8 bases between the germline ends. The CDR3, as DNA: TGCAGCGTTGAAGATCACGCGACCTACGAGCAGTACTTC. Translating gives CSVEDHATYEQYF.

The rearrangement joins TRBV20-1 to TRBJ2-3; D gene unclear. The CDR3 sequence is 12 residues long. The germline V and J ends were trimmed by 7 bases and 3 bases, with 11 bases remaining between them. From germline, CDR1 is DFQATT and CDR2 SNEGSKA (reference sequence). For the CDR3, the DNA is TGCAGTGTTCTAGGTGGGACAGATACGCAGTATTTT. It specifies CSVLGGTDTQYF.

The rearrangement links TRBV5-1 to TRBJ2-5; 8 bases align to TRBD2. Unmatched junction bases numbered 10, after V lost 4 bases and J lost 5 bases. This CDR3 spans 15 amino acids. Germline CDR1 reads SGHRS; CDR2 reads YFSETQ. The CDR3, as DNA: TGCGCCAGCAGCCCCAGCCGGACTAGCTTGGAGACCCAGTACTTC. This encodes CASSPSRTSLETQYF.

This clonotype was seen only a few times. V gene TRBV4-1 combines with J gene TRBJ2-7; the D is unclear. The CDR3 sequence is 14 residues long. The V gene's germline CDR1 is MGHRA and CDR2 YSYEKL. V was clipped by 1 base and J by 6 bases, with 13 bases between them. DNA of the CDR3: TGCGCCAGCAGCCAAGGTCCGGTGAGGAGCGAGCAGTACTTC. It encodes CASSQGPVRSEQYF.

The rearrangement joins TRBV7-6 to TRBJ1-1; D gene ambiguous. The germline CDR1 and CDR2 sequences are SGHVS and FNYEAQ. The CDR3 has 13 amino acids. V shed 5 bases and J shed 0 bases, with 7 bases lying between them. CDR3 region: CASSPLLNTEAFF. CDR3 DNA sequence: TGTGCCAGCAGCCCGTTGCTGAACACTGAAGCTTTCTTT.

This clonotype came up a few times. The chain is built from TRBV10-3 and TRBJ2-7; 7 positions match TRBD1. Germline V lookup: CDR1 ENHRY, CDR2 SYGVKD. The length of the CDR3 is 14 residues. J was trimmed by 3 bases and V by 6 bases; bases with no gene match: 8. CDR3 bases: TGTGCCATCAGCGTTGGGGACAGTTTCTACGAGCAGTACTTC. It codes for CAISVGDSFYEQYF.

The count of this clonotype is one. The chain couples TRBV6-5 to TRBJ2-3, with D unclear. Germline lookup yields CDR1 MNHEY and CDR2 SVGAGI. The CDR3 runs to 13 residues. Trimming removed 0 bases from V and 6 bases from J, with 7 bases in between. The CDR3 nucleotides are TGTGCCAGCAGTTACTCCCTGTTGGATACGCAGTATTTT. Amino acid sequence: CASSYSLLDTQYF.

The chain carries TRBV7-9 and TRBJ2-3; TRBD2 matches 8 bases. The CDR3 has 16 residues. Germline V gene sequence: CDR1 SEHNR, CDR2 FQNEAQ (reference sequence). V gave up 5 bases and J gave up 1 base; unmatched junction bases: 8. The CDR3, as DNA: TGTGCCAGCAGCAACGCGGGGGGAACCCGCACAGATACGCAGTATTTT. Translating gives CASSNAGGTRTDTQYF.

This clonotype was observed at least ten times. The rearrangement links TRBV20-1 to TRBJ1-5; D unresolved. Germline CDR1 is DFQATT and CDR2 is SNEGSKA (reference sequence). Trimming removed 5 bases from V and 8 bases from J, with 13 bases in between. There are 12 residues in the CDR3. CDR3 loop: CSAGYGGKPQHF. The CDR3 nucleotides are TGCAGTGCTGGATATGGAGGCAAGCCCCAGCATTTT.

The chain employs TRBV12-3 or TRBV12-4 and TRBJ1-1; D call uncertain. Deletions cut 2 bases from V and 4 bases from J, with 11 bases between. The CDR3 totals 14 residues. The CDR3 sequence is CASSLRRVGTEAFF. DNA for the CDR3: TGTGCCAGCAGTTTACGGAGGGTAGGCACTGAAGCTTTCTTT.

A single count supports this clonotype. V and J are TRBV6-2 or TRBV6-3 and TRBJ1-1, with D hard to call. CDR3 length: 15 amino acids. Germline CDR1 and CDR2: MNHEY and SVGEGT. This chain's CDR3 is CALTGNSLRGTEAFF. The CDR3 DNA sequence: TGTGCGCTAACTGGGAACAGTCTACGAGGGACTGAAGCTTTCTTT.

This clonotype was picked up one time. The chain joins TRBV10-3 to TRBJ1-1; D gene uncertain. V dropped 0 bases and J dropped 2 bases, with 7 bases sitting between them. The CDR3 covers 14 residues. The germline gives CDR1 ENHRY, CDR2 SYGVKD. CDR3 amino acids: CAISESLGNTEAFF. The CDR3 region has the DNA TGTGCCATCAGTGAGTCTTTGGGAAACACTGAAGCTTTCTTT.

This clonotype was seen many times. The CDR3 nucleotides are TGTGCCAGCAGGGAGGGCTTGGGGGCCCATCCCGAGAATCCACAAGAGACCCAGTACTTC. This sequence encodes CASREGLGAHPENPQETQYF. This chain connects TRBV2 to TRBJ2-5; D is possibly TRBD1 or TRBD2 (6 bases each). Germline CDR1 SNHLY, CDR2 FYNNEI. V lost 6 bases and J 2 bases, leaving 31 bases between the germline ends. The CDR3 spans 20 residues.

This chain connects TRBV25-1 to TRBJ2-2; the D call may be TRBD1 or TRBD2 (8 bases each). Germline V gene sequence: CDR1 MGHDK, CDR2 SYGVNS. V was clipped by 4 bases and J by 6 bases, with 21 bases between them. The CDR3 length is 17 residues. For the CDR3, the DNA is TGTGCCAGCAGTGCTGACAGGGGACTAGTGTTCGCCGGGGAGCTGTTTTTT. Residues: CASSADRGLVFAGELFF.

The J gene is TRBJ1-1, the V gene TRBV24-1, with TRBD1 identical over 7 bases. CDR3 length: 15 residues. The germline gives CDR1 KGHDR, CDR2 SFDVKD. After removal of 5 bases from V and 3 bases from J, the junction contained 8 bases not matched to a gene. CDR3 loop: CATSGGDRGYTEAFF. CDR3 coding DNA: TGTGCCACCAGTGGGGGGGACAGAGGATACACTGAAGCTTTCTTT.

The chain links TRBV20-1 to TRBJ1-3, with D perhaps TRBD1 (5 bases). This CDR3 has 13 residues. From germline, CDR1 is DFQATT and CDR2 SNEGSKA (reference sequence). Trimming cost V 4 bases and J 4 bases, with 11 bases left between them. The CDR3 DNA sequence: TGCAGTGCTATAGGGCGGGACGGAAACACCATATATTTT. Amino acid sequence: CSAIGRDGNTIYF.

This clonotype was observed a single time. The chain links TRBV14 to TRBJ2-2; D perhaps matches TRBD2 (6 bases). The CDR3 runs 16 residues. Looked up from germline, CDR1 is SGHDN and CDR2 is FVKESK. The germline V and J ends were trimmed by 2 bases and 3 bases, with 13 bases remaining between them. CDR3 amino acids: CASSQKGREYTGELFF. CDR3 sequence (DNA): TGTGCCAGCAGCCAAAAGGGACGGGAGTACACCGGGGAGCTGTTTTTT.

This sequence joins TRBV30 and TRBJ2-2, with TRBD2 matching 9 bases. Germline values: CDR1 GTSNPN, CDR2 SVGIG (reference sequence). The length of the CDR3 is 16 residues. J gave up 7 bases and V 4 bases, and 13 bases lay outside the gene matches. The CDR3: CAWNQGAGGRGGELFF. The CDR3 coding sequence is TGTGCCTGGAATCAGGGAGCGGGGGGCCGGGGCGGGGAGCTGTTTTTT.

This clonotype was observed many times. The chain links TRBV12-5 to TRBJ2-7, with D hard to call. Trimming took 5 bases from V and 2 from J, leaving 4 bases between them. This CDR3 has 11 amino acids. Looked up from germline, CDR1 is LGHNT and CDR2 is FRNRAP. This chain's CDR3 is CASGPTYEQYF. The CDR3, as DNA: TGTGCTAGTGGTCCGACCTACGAGCAGTACTTC.

This clonotype was counted at least ten times. The chain is built from TRBV2 and TRBJ1-5; D possibly corresponds to TRBD1 (6 bases). The length of the CDR3 is 16 residues. Germline CDR1 is SNHLY and CDR2 is FYNNEI. Trimming left V 5 bases short and J 2 bases short, with 16 bases between. This CDR3 reads CASSPRPGQGNQPQHF. The CDR3 DNA sequence: TGTGCCAGCAGTCCGAGACCGGGACAAGGCAATCAGCCCCAGCATTTT.